The table lists the clone carrying this T cell receptor beta chain with a few counts. V was shortened by 11 bases and J by 8 bases, with 16 bases between the two germline ends. Germline CDR1 is SNHLY and CDR2 is FYNNEI. This CDR3 has 12 residues. These data are taken from a study of T-cell memory formation after mild COVID-19. Study-wide context: Among the donors, TCR clusters were largely specific to each donor.

TCRdb reprocessed the 5' RACE reads with MiXCR, giving one entry per CDR3 protein. Here the sample spans about half a million distinct CDR3 sequences, approximately 18% being singletons. Sequencing input: PBMCs or a T cell subset sorted from them (not recorded which). The genes are TRBV2 and TRBJ2-1; D assignment may be TRBD1 or TRBD2 (6 bases each). This receptor was taken from an adult woman who had mild COVID-19 (a few samples of this study predate the infection). Cell type and time point are not known. CDR3: CAGGGGIDEQFF. The DNA for the CDR3 is TGTGCCGGCGGAGGGGGGATCGATGAGCAGTTCTTC.